These 18 T cell receptor beta chains share one sample of origin, sequenced in a study of a mutant IDH1 vaccine in newly diagnosed glioma. Sequencing used immunoSEQ multiplex PCR; TCRdb keeps in-frame clones, though not all of them. The sample lists around 60,000 clones, approximately 84% occurring once. The time point was: week 11, during vaccination. A 20-mer mutant IDH1 peptide at 300 ug was injected subcutaneously with topical imiquimod. These receptors have no identified antigens. The specimen was PBMCs, collected from a glioma patient whose treatment included an IDH1 peptide vaccine. The receptors were sampled from a woman between 45 and 65 years old with glioma.

This clone came up a few times. V and J are TRBV10-3 and TRBJ1-4; D is undetermined. This CDR3 region has 16 residues. With 0 bases removed from V and 6 bases from J, the gap between germline ends came to 14 bases. Per the germline V gene, CDR1 is ENHRY and CDR2 is SYGVKD. This chain's CDR3 is CAISESIGRLDEKLFF. As DNA, the CDR3 is TGTGCCATCAGTGAGTCGATCGGAAGATTGGATGAAAAACTGTTTTTT.

The rearrangement uses TRBV2 and TRBJ1-6; D remains ambiguous. There are 12 residues in the CDR3. V lost 11 bases to trimming and J lost 6 bases, with 11 bases between them. Germline assignment: CDR1 SNHLY and CDR2 FYNNEI. Here the CDR3 reads CAEGAVNSPLHF. DNA for the CDR3: TGTGCCGAAGGTGCAGTTAATTCACCCCTCCACTTT.

The rearrangement joins TRBV28 to TRBJ2-7; 12 positions agree with TRBD1. The V and J ends lost 1 base and 7 bases, in that order; junction bases with no gene match: 8. Germline loops: CDR1 MDHEN, CDR2 SYDVKM. The CDR3 has 16 amino acids. The CDR3 spells CASSLFPGQGAGEQYF. The CDR3 bases are TGTGCCAGCAGTTTATTTCCGGGACAGGGGGCAGGGGAGCAGTACTTC.

The V and J genes are TRBV5-1 and TRBJ2-5; D ambiguous. The CDR3 has 13 residues. Germline V gene data show CDR1 as SGHRS and CDR2 as YFSETQ. The V end lost 4 bases, the J end lost 4 bases, and 11 bases lay between the germline ends. The CDR3 loop is CASSPPSGETQYF. The CDR3 nucleotides are TGCGCCAGCAGCCCCCCGTCGGGAGAGACCCAGTACTTC. Variable domain in full (rest from reference TRBV5-1 and TRBJ2-5): KAGVTQTPRYLIKTRGQQVTLSCSPISGHRSVSWYQQTPGQGLQFLFEYFSETQRNKGNFPGRFSGRQFSNSRSEMNVSTLELGDSALYLCASSPPSGETQYFGPGTRLLVL.

The count of this clone is one. This chain connects TRBV5-1 to TRBJ2-7; maybe TRBD2 (6 bases). CDR1 and CDR2 from the germline V gene are SGHRS and YFSETQ. The V and J ends lost 1 base and 6 bases respectively, with 11 bases between them. This CDR3 is built from 13 residues. CDR3 DNA: TGCGCCAGCAGCTTGATTGGGGGGAGCGAGCAGTACTTC. Protein sequence: CASSLIGGSEQYF.

This chain connects TRBV29-1 to TRBJ2-7; the D gene is possibly TRBD1 (6 bases). The CDR3 is made up of 13 amino acids. The V end lost 2 bases, the J end lost 2 bases, and 10 bases lay between the germline ends. Germline V gene data show CDR1 as SQVTM and CDR2 as ANQGSEA. CDR3 sequence reads: CSVEFGQPYEQYF. The DNA of the CDR3 is TGCAGCGTTGAATTCGGACAGCCCTACGAGCAGTACTTC.

This clone is a singleton in its sample. This chain links TRBV7-3 with TRBJ1-1; D ambiguous. The CDR3 covers 15 residues. With 0 bases removed from V and 0 bases from J, the gap between germline ends came to 8 bases. Germline V gene sequence: CDR1 SGHTA, CDR2 FQGTGA. The CDR3 spells CASSLTYSVNTEAFF. The CDR3 region has the DNA TGTGCCAGCAGCTTAACGTACTCAGTGAACACTGAAGCTTTCTTT.

V is TRBV11-2 and J is TRBJ2-1; 7 nucleotides match TRBD1. CDR3 length: 16 residues. Unmatched junction bases numbered 10, after V lost 8 bases and J lost 0 bases. The germline CDR1 and CDR2 sequences are SGHAT and FQNNGV. The CDR3: CASSKRGQASYNEQFF. In nucleotides, the CDR3 is TGTGCCAGCTCCAAAAGGGGGCAGGCCTCCTACAATGAGCAGTTCTTC.

The chain joins TRBV29-1 to TRBJ2-7, with D possibly matching TRBD1 (6 bases). Trimming cost V 7 bases and J 3 bases, with 10 bases left between them. The CDR3 extends over 11 amino acids. Germline-derived CDR1 and CDR2 are SQVTM and ANQGSEA. CDR3 nucleotide sequence: TGCAGCGCCGGACAGAGCTACGAGCAGTACTTC. Translated: CSAGQSYEQYF.

This chain joins TRBV19 and TRBJ2-5; 9 bases map to TRBD1. There are 15 residues in the CDR3. Unmatched junction bases numbered 9, after V lost 5 bases and J lost 5 bases. Germline V gene lookup returns CDR1 LNHDA and CDR2 SQIVND (reference sequence). CDR3 residues: CASSWGQGMWETQYF. CDR3 DNA: TGTGCCAGTAGTTGGGGACAGGGTATGTGGGAGACCCAGTACTTC.

In its sample, this clone was seen a few times. The gene calls are TRBV6-5 and TRBJ1-2, with D possibly matching TRBD1 (6 bases). This CDR3 contains 14 residues. Germline CDR1 reads MNHEY; CDR2 reads SVGAGI. The V end was cut by 6 bases, the J end by 6 bases, with 17 bases between. CDR3: CASSSIQGFDGYTF. The CDR3 DNA reads as TGTGCCAGCAGCTCTATACAGGGTTTCGATGGCTACACCTTC.

This chain's CDR3 is CASSPHPFGIQYF. In nucleotides, the CDR3 is TGTGCCAGCAGCCCCCACCCCTTCGGCATCCAGTACTTC. The chain is built from TRBV7-9 and TRBJ2-7; D call uncertain. V lost 5 bases and J 10 bases, leaving 18 bases between the germline ends. This CDR3 is built from 13 residues. The V gene's germline CDR1 is SEHNR and CDR2 FQNEAQ (reference sequence).

The chain has TRBV28 and TRBJ2-5, with a weak D call TRBD2 (6 bases). The J call may be mistaken, given a closer DNA end match to TRBJ2-7. Germline assignment: CDR1 MDHEN and CDR2 SYDVKM. The CDR3 sequence is 14 residues long. In nucleotides, the CDR3 is TGTGCCAGCAGCCGTACCGGGACTGCCCGCGAGCAGTACTTC. Its protein product is CASSRTGTAREQYF.

This chain joins TRBV10-2 and TRBJ1-2; 9 bases match TRBD1. V dropped 2 bases and J dropped 7; count of bases not matched to a gene: 11. The CDR3 covers 16 residues. Germline V gene sequence: CDR1 WSHSY, CDR2 SAAADI. The CDR3 sequence is CASSELDNRGRGGYTF. Written as DNA, the CDR3 is TGCGCCAGCAGTGAGCTAGACAACAGGGGGCGCGGTGGCTACACCTTC.

V usage is TRBV27 and J usage is TRBJ1-5, with D maybe TRBD1 (6 bases). CDR3 length: 15 residues. CDR1 is MNHEY and CDR2 is SMNVEV in the germline V gene (reference sequence). V dropped 4 bases and J dropped 4 bases, with 14 bases sitting between them. Here the CDR3 reads CASSSVLRGNQPQHF. Written as DNA, the CDR3 is TGTGCCAGCAGTTCGGTATTGAGGGGGAATCAGCCCCAGCATTTT.

The V gene is TRBV6-4, the J gene TRBJ1-5, with D perhaps TRBD1 (5 bases). Deletions cut 3 bases from V and 3 bases from J, with 6 bases between. This CDR3 spans 13 amino acids. Germline-derived CDR1 and CDR2 are MRHNA and SNTAGT. CDR3 bases: TGTGCCAGCAGTGAGGGGGACAATCAGCCCCAGCATTTT. This gives the protein CASSEGDNQPQHF.

V usage is TRBV30 and J usage is TRBJ2-7; the D gene is possibly TRBD1 (6 bases). V was trimmed by 2 bases and J by 2 bases, leaving 7 bases between them. CDR3 size: 12 residues. The germline CDR1 and CDR2 sequences are GTSNPN and SVGIG (reference sequence). The CDR3 reads CAWSRDTYEQYF. The CDR3 nucleotides read TGTGCCTGGAGTCGGGACACCTACGAGCAGTACTTC.

The chain employs TRBV10-2 and TRBJ2-5; D remains ambiguous. The V gene lost 0 bases and the J gene lost 9 bases, with 5 bases spanning the gap. This CDR3 is 11 amino acids long. Germline CDR1 reads WSHSY; CDR2 reads SAAADI. The DNA of the CDR3 is TGCGCCAGCAGTGAGTCTCAGGCCCAGTACTTC. It specifies CASSESQAQYF.